Listed below are T cell receptor beta chains from one sample, sequenced in a study of blood T cell repertoires in COVID-19. Using immunoSEQ multiplex PCR, the repertoire was profiled, and TCRdb retains in-frame clones only, with some absent. This sample has 250,000 or so clones, with about 89% found just once. Sample: peripheral blood. The source is a man in his forties with active or convalescent COVID-19. CDR3s include the opening cysteine and the closing phenylalanine or tryptophan. The D gene is left open where the match is weak. Clone size, where shown, is once, few, many, or a class for clones that have expanded.

D	V	size	J	CDR3	DNA
.	TRBV19	.	TRBJ1-2	CASSSYRDGYTF	TGTGCCAGTAGTTCTTACAGGGACGGCTACACCTTC
.	TRBV7-9	.	TRBJ1-2	CASSVDNRETGYGYTF	TGTGCCAGCAGCGTAGACAACCGAGAGACAGGCTATGGCTACACCTTC
.	TRBV24-1	few	TRBJ1-1	CATSDFKNTEAFF	TGTGCCACCAGTGATTTTAAAAACACTGAAGCTTTCTTT
TRBD2	TRBV6-5	.	TRBJ2-7	CASAVGRAGNEQYF	TGTGCGAGCGCGGTCGGGAGGGCCGGCAACGAGCAGTACTTC
.	TRBV24-1	.	TRBJ2-1	CATSARGKGGLPYNEQFF	TGTGCCACCAGTGCTAGAGGGAAGGGAGGATTACCCTACAATGAGCAGTTCTTC
TRBD1	TRBV18	.	TRBJ1-1	CASSPQEGTGGLGTEAFF	TGTGCCAGCTCACCACAAGAGGGGACAGGGGGCCTCGGCACTGAAGCTTTCTTT
.	TRBV25-1	.	TRBJ2-1	CASRDSSYNEQFF	TGTGCCAGCAGGGACAGCTCCTACAATGAGCAGTTCTTC
.	TRBV5-1	few	TRBJ2-3	CASSLAGADTQYF	TGCGCCAGCAGCTTGGCAGGGGCCGATACGCAGTATTTT
.	TRBV6-1	.	TRBJ2-3	CASSGRLRGLADTQYF	TGTGCCAGCAGTGGAAGACTCCGCGGGCTTGCAGATACGCAGTATTTT
.	TRBV19	.	TRBJ1-2	CATKQGNNYGYTF	TGTGCCACTAAGCAGGGAAATAACTATGGCTACACCTTC
.	TRBV7-9	few	TRBJ2-7	CASSSVGGIYEQYF	TGTGCCAGCAGCTCAGTTGGGGGGATCTACGAGCAGTACTTC
.	TRBV18	.	TRBJ1-2	CASSPENSYGYTF	TGTGCCAGCTCACCAGAGAACAGCTATGGCTACACCTTC
.	TRBV28	few	TRBJ2-2	CASSRAGSGELFF	TGTGCCAGCAGCCGCGCAGGGTCCGGGGAGCTGTTTTTT
.	TRBV9	.	TRBJ2-3	CASSPQTPDTQYF	TGTGCCAGCAGCCCACAGACCCCAGATACGCAGTATTTT
TRBD2	TRBV27	.	TRBJ2-1	CASSLNPSGNLNEQFF	TGTGCCAGCAGTCTAAATCCTAGCGGTAACCTAAATGAGCAGTTCTTC
TRBD1	TRBV2	.	TRBJ1-5	CASTGQGRKPQHF	TGTGCCAGCACCGGACAGGGAAGGAAGCCCCAGCATTTT
TRBD2	TRBV11-2	.	TRBJ2-5	CASSFAGGETQYF	TGTGCCAGCAGCTTTGCGGGAGGGGAGACCCAGTACTTC
.	TRBV29-1	once	TRBJ2-3	CSVERASSAGTDTQYF	TGCAGCGTTGAAAGGGCTAGCTCGGCTGGCACAGATACGCAGTATTTT
TRBD1	TRBV15	few	TRBJ1-4	CATSRATGSIEKLFF	TGTGCCACCAGCAGAGCGACAGGGAGTATAGAAAAACTGTTTTTT
.	TRBV18	once	TRBJ2-3	CASSGTANTDTQYF	TGTGCCAGCTCAGGGACTGCCAACACAGATACGCAGTATTTT
TRBD2	TRBV28	.	TRBJ2-2	CAIRGGASGTGELFF	TGTGCCATCCGGGGGGGGGCCAGCGGGACCGGGGAGCTGTTTTTT
.	TRBV7-2	.	TRBJ2-1	CASSLARWNEQFF	TGTGCCAGCAGCTTAGCGAGGTGGAATGAGCAGTTCTTC
TRBD1	TRBV4-1	.	TRBJ2-7	CASSHLGQGADYEQYF	TGCGCCAGCAGCCATCTAGGACAGGGGGCCGACTACGAGCAGTACTTC
.	TRBV24-1	.	TRBJ2-5	CATSDPRGSETQYF	TGTGCCACCAGTGATCCGCGGGGATCGGAGACCCAGTACTTC
.	TRBV15	.	TRBJ1-1	CATSRATVEAFF	TGTGCCACCAGCAGAGCGACAGTGGAAGCTTTCTTT
.	TRBV6-6	.	TRBJ2-7	CASSYSQDSYEQYF	TGTGCCAGCAGTTACTCACAGGACTCCTACGAGCAGTACTTC
TRBD1	TRBV29-1	.	TRBJ1-4	CSVAPGQGTNEKLFF	TGCAGCGTAGCCCCGGGACAGGGGACTAATGAAAAACTGTTTTTT
.	TRBV11-2	.	TRBJ2-5	CASSLDRRNQETQYF	TGTGCCAGCAGCTTAGATCGGAGAAATCAAGAGACCCAGTACTTC
.	TRBV27	.	TRBJ2-1	CAIAKIGTSEEQFF	TGTGCCATCGCGAAGATTGGGACATCGGAAGAGCAGTTCTTC
.	TRBV9	.	TRBJ2-3	CASSVEGGNTQYF	TGTGCCAGCAGCGTAGAAGGGGGAAATACGCAGTATTTT
TRBD1	TRBV13	.	TRBJ1-4	CASSHRDRGFEKLFF	TGTGCCAGCAGCCACCGGGACAGGGGGTTCGAAAAACTGTTTTTT
.	TRBV29-1	.	TRBJ2-1	CSVEARGSYNEQFF	TGCAGCGTGGAGGCCCGGGGGTCCTACAATGAGCAGTTCTTC
.	TRBV3-1/TRBV3-2	once	TRBJ2-5	CASSLEQETQYF	TGTGCCAGCAGTCTAGAGCAAGAGACCCAGTACTTC
TRBD1	TRBV7-6	.	TRBJ1-1	CASSPRDSSNTEAFF	TGTGCCAGCAGCCCGAGGGACAGTTCGAACACTGAAGCTTTCTTT
TRBD2	TRBV29-1	.	TRBJ2-5	CSVQSGRDQETQYF	TGCAGCGTACAGAGCGGGAGGGACCAAGAGACCCAGTACTTC
.	TRBV10-2	.	TRBJ1-5	CASSESMGAGSNQPQHF	TGCGCCAGCAGTGAGTCGATGGGGGCAGGGAGCAATCAGCCCCAGCATTTT
TRBD2	TRBV18	.	TRBJ2-3	CASSPPGRPTDTQYF	TGTGCCAGCTCACCACCCGGGAGGCCCACAGATACGCAGTATTTT
.	TRBV2	.	TRBJ1-1	CASSEEPRSANTEAFF	TGTGCCAGCAGTGAAGAGCCACGGTCTGCCAACACTGAAGCTTTCTTT
TRBD1	TRBV7-8	.	TRBJ2-3	CASSSNRGSTDTQYF	TGTGCCAGCAGCTCAAACAGGGGGAGCACAGATACGCAGTATTTT
.	TRBV12-3/TRBV12-4	.	TRBJ2-1	CASSLGLAAQFF	TGTGCCAGCAGTTTAGGCCTAGCAGCACAGTTCTTC
.	TRBV5-1	once	TRBJ2-2	CASSLARQSNTGELFF	TGCGCCAGCAGCTTGGCCAGGCAATCGAACACCGGGGAGCTGTTTTTT
.	TRBV11-2	.	TRBJ2-7	CASSLSLEYYEQYF	TGTGCCAGCAGCTTGAGTCTAGAGTACTACGAGCAGTACTTC
TRBD1	TRBV10-3	.	TRBJ1-1	CAISFGTGPFF	TGTGCCATCAGTTTCGGGACAGGTCCTTTCTTT
TRBD1	TRBV19	.	TRBJ2-6	CASSRGPGANVLTF	TGTGCCAGTAGCAGGGGGCCTGGGGCCAACGTCCTGACTTTC
.	TRBV27	.	TRBJ1-1	CASSHRGLNTEAFF	TGTGCCAGCAGTCACCGGGGATTGAACACTGAAGCTTTCTTT
.	TRBV19	.	TRBJ1-5	CASSIGPSQPQHF	TGTGCCAGTAGTATTGGCCCCAGTCAGCCCCAGCATTTT